These T cell receptor beta chains were read from a single sample in a study of human T cells and chemical hapten exposure. TCRdb called the RACE reads again in MiXCR, with one record for every CDR3 protein. The data hold about 96,000 distinct CDR3 sequences, with about 9.6% observed a single time. The sample in question was whole blood, obtained in connection with sensitization to the hapten diphenylcyclopropenone (DPC). The receptors come from a middle-aged woman with alopecia areata. Some clones in this sample may be carry-over from other donors' samples. CDR3s include the opening cysteine and the closing phenylalanine or tryptophan.

len,v_gene,CDR3aa
11,TRBV3-1,CASSQLYGYTF
16,TRBV6-1,CASSRQGQSRVQEAFF
13,TRBV28,CASNPFSGNTIYF
15,TRBV7-9,CASSLAGAANYGYTF
14,TRBV4-3,CASSQLAGNYEQYF
12,TRBV29-1,CSVSSGGQPQHF
15,TRBV5-1,CASSLGQPGANVLTF
11,TRBV29-1,CSVDRGYGYTF
16,TRBV7-2,CASSLVRAGGNYEQYF
13,TRBV28,CASSLSMNAEAFF
15,TRBV7-8,CASSRLAGVRNEQFF
16,TRBV7-2,CASSTRTSGSLDTQYF
15,TRBV6-5,CASSYGSGRGETQYF
12,TRBV3-1,CASSPNWETQYF
15,TRBV7-2,CASSPDSRLYNEQFF
13,TRBV10-3,CAISLREEDTQYF
15,TRBV6-6,CASSSGFAGWDIQYF
14,TRBV28,CASSTGSTNEKLFF
13,TRBV28,CASSLPGRVGAFF
12,TRBV28,CASSGTGRGYTF
15,TRBV6-1,CASSASPRDAGEQFF
15,TRBV7-9,CASSPSGQGGNEQYF
16,TRBV7-8,CASSLRSSGAQETQYF
12,TRBV30,CAWGTGWDEQYF
12,TRBV2,CASSEEVKELFF
14,TRBV9,CASSVISSGNTIYF
13,TRBV29-1,CSVEWGVGTEAFF
14,TRBV19,CASSTSQGAAGYTF
13,TRBV3-1,CASSQLDGGEAFF
11,TRBV29-1,CSARSGNEQFF
12,TRBV24-1,CATSDVGTEAFF
14,TRBV7-9,CASSFQQGTTEAFF
15,TRBV2,CASSQARGNTGELFF
16,TRBV12-3/TRBV12-4,CASSLSSQGETVTAFF
14,TRBV12-3/TRBV12-4,CASSLVGGGQPQHF
13,TRBV20-1,CSARATSGIEQYF
13,TRBV27,CASSATGHFSYTF
17,TRBV4-1,CASSAGIRQGHDHGQFF
14,TRBV27,CASSSPHGADTQYF
18,TRBV21-1,CASSKGDDKDGQRYGYTF
13,TRBV29-1,CSVGTTNTGELFF